This note documents a single T cell receptor (beta chain) sequence. The record originates from a study of blood T cell repertoires in COVID-19. Measured with immunoSEQ multiplex PCR; TCRdb has only the in-frame clones, and not every one. The sample consists of about 190,000 clones, about 81% of them appearing once. Losses at the gene ends were 5 bases for V and 4 bases for J; bases not matched to a gene: 9. Germline V CDR1 and CDR2: MDHEN, SYDVKM. CDR3 length: 16 residues. The chain uses TRBV28 and TRBJ1-1; the match to TRBD1 covers 11 bases. The specimen sequenced was PBMCs or T cells enriched from blood (not recorded which). This TCR was sampled from a woman in her twenties or thirties who had recovered from COVID-19. The CDR3 sequence is CASSETGTGGPTEAFF. Written as DNA, the CDR3 is TGTGCCAGCAGTGAGACCGGGACAGGGGGTCCCACTGAAGCTTTCTTT.